The T cell receptor beta chain described here comes from a study of blood T cell repertoires in COVID-19 (dated by TCRdb to about 2020). Regarding the study in general: The collaborator samples originated in the United States, Italy and Spain and spanned the acute and convalescent phases of COVID-19. The material from the prospective study consisted of cDNA or gDNA derived from T cells, B-cell-depleted T cells, or PBMCs. Deeply sampled blood TCRbeta repertoires from subjects exposed to, actively infected with, or recovered from COVID-19 were included in the dataset. The repertoires were made available in a free public database intended to serve as a resource for research on the immune response to SARS-CoV-2. Samples came from the ongoing ImmuneRACE study (first 160 participants) plus 1,254 subjects from 6 global collaborators. The sample metadata nearly always contained a de-identified subject ID, COVID-19 status, age in years and sex. Where available, HLA class I and class II types were taken from metadata supplied by the sample provider and were not determined by assay-based typing. Broad study findings and their caveats: How much clinical and demographic metadata was included differed by source and by participant, and the metadata was provided uncurated.

Including the terminal cysteine and phenylalanine, the CDR3 comprises 13 residues. Of all the DNA, just the CDR3 is kept, 39 bases in frame from base 1. V is shortened by 4 bases, J by 2 bases, and the region joining them spans 6 bases. As to this clone: Its antigen is not yet known. Base quality data are lacking; no much larger clone is found one base away.

TCRbeta CDR3 regions were amplified from genomic DNA by means of the immunoSEQ Assay, a bias-controlled multiplex PCR. As for how the authors treated the data: Nucleated cell counts per sample were estimated from amplification of reference gene primers within the assay. Sequence reads were collapsed and filtered to measure the absolute abundance of every unique TCRbeta CDR3 rearrangement. For each sample, productive Simpson clonality was calculated as the square root of Simpson's diversity index over productive rearrangements. Drawn from immuneACCESS, this table holds only the in-frame rearrangements with V and J called that TCRdb kept. Clones are partly lost; checked studies trace under half to an unresolved V gene and leave the rest unexplained. That table is the source of V, J and clone size, and D and trimming were worked out from the DNA. The sample table contains almost 200,000 clones; only one count was recorded for 80% to 90% of them. Around 8.4% of the sample rests with the top ten.

Participants in the prospective study were enrolled through a virtual design, were aged about 18 to 100 years, and lived in approximately 25 United States geographic areas. In the prospective study, cohorts were assigned on the basis of participant-reported clinical history obtained from a screening survey and a study questionnaire. ImmuneRACE Cohort 3 recovered participants were defined by two consecutive negative NP/OP PCR tests, healthcare professional clearance, or symptom resolution. Each participant in the prospective study had whole blood, serum and a nasopharyngeal or oropharyngeal swab collected by mobile phlebotomists. Additional blood draws and questionnaires over an approximately two-month period could optionally be provided by prospective study participants. Before DNA extraction, prospective study blood samples were shipped either frozen or at room temperature.

The chain is assembled from TRBV12-3 or TRBV12-4 and TRBJ1-5; no confident D gene assignment can be made. Sequencing was performed on PBMCs or T cells enriched from blood (not recorded which). The TCR originated in a woman aged 18-29 years who had recovered from COVID-19. The CDR3 protein is CASSYGGNQPQHF. In nucleotide form, the sequence is TGTGCCAGCAGTTACGGGGGCAATCAGCCCCAGCATTTT.